The rows below give T cell receptor beta chains drawn from one sample of a study of cytomegalovirus exposure and HLA in healthy donors. The data were produced by immunoSEQ multiplex PCR, yet TCRdb's version contains in-frame clones alone and is incomplete. The data contain about 120,000 clones, about 84% of them singletons. Input material: PBMCs. The origin of the receptors is a woman in her 30s in good health and CMV-seronegative. Both conserved end residues are part of each CDR3. The D gene is left open where the match is weak. The size of a clone is reported for some rows only, either as once, few or many, or as a class for expanded clones.

d_call	clone_size	v_call	j_call	cdr3_aa	cdr3_nt
NA	NA	TRBV10-3	TRBJ2-1	CAISGVSGVRSYNEQFF	TGTGCCATCAGTGGAGTCTCAGGGGTTCGCTCCTACAATGAGCAGTTCTTC
TRBD2	once	TRBV7-9	TRBJ2-3	CASSEDLAGGTDTQYF	TGTGCCAGCAGCGAAGACCTAGCGGGGGGTACAGATACGCAGTATTTT
NA	NA	TRBV4-1	TRBJ1-1	CASSPLDMVNTEAFF	TGCGCCAGCAGCCCCCTGGACATGGTGAACACTGAAGCTTTCTTT
NA	NA	TRBV30	TRBJ1-1	CAWSVDRKAFF	TGTGCCTGGAGTGTTGACAGGAAAGCTTTCTTT
NA	NA	TRBV7-6	TRBJ1-5	CASSLGGIGNQPQHF	TGTGCCAGCAGCTTGGGGGGGATTGGCAATCAGCCCCAGCATTTT
NA	NA	TRBV7-2	TRBJ2-7	CASSLLTGEQYF	TGTGCCAGCAGCTTACTCACCGGGGAGCAGTACTTC
NA	once	TRBV7-2	TRBJ2-2	CASSLARGTGELFF	TGTGCCAGCAGCTTAGCCCGGGGGACCGGGGAGCTGTTTTTT
NA	NA	TRBV11-3	TRBJ1-1	CASSPRLHPPNTEAFF	TGTGCCAGCAGCCCTAGGCTTCATCCTCCGAACACTGAAGCTTTCTTT
TRBD1	NA	TRBV9	TRBJ1-5	CASSADTRGIMDQPQHF	TGTGCCAGCAGCGCAGACACCAGGGGGATAATGGATCAGCCCCAGCATTTT
TRBD2	few	TRBV15	TRBJ2-5	CATSRDFTRGGLEETQYF	TGTGCCACCAGCAGAGATTTCACGCGGGGGGGCCTTGAGGAGACCCAGTACTTC
TRBD1	NA	TRBV5-1	TRBJ1-1	CASSLPGGTEAFF	TGCGCCAGCAGCTTGCCAGGGGGCACTGAAGCTTTCTTT
NA	NA	TRBV6-4	TRBJ2-1	CASSDSVGGEKQFF	TGTGCCAGCAGTGACTCGGTGGGTGGGGAGAAGCAGTTCTTC